This is a list of T cell receptor beta chains from one sample in a study of blood T cell repertoires in COVID-19. Profiling relied on immunoSEQ multiplex PCR, and the TCRdb table lists in-frame clones only, not all of them. The sample holds around 260,000 clones, around nine tenths seen once. What was sequenced was peripheral blood. The receptor source for this set is a woman aged 60-75 years with COVID-19, enrolled during active disease. CDR3s include the opening cysteine and the closing phenylalanine or tryptophan. Fields, in order: J gene, D gene, clone size, V gene, CDR3 protein, CDR3 DNA. D genes are given only for firm matches. Not every row has a clone size; where given, it reads once, few, many or a size class.

TRBJ2-1	TRBD2	once	TRBV7-6	CASSVGERESEQFF	TGTGCCAGCAGCGTAGGTGAGCGGGAGAGTGAGCAGTTCTTC
TRBJ1-3	NA	NA	TRBV6-5	CASSYGRGAGNTIYF	TGTGCCAGCAGTTATGGGCGGGGGGCCGGAAACACCATATATTTT
TRBJ2-1	NA	NA	TRBV4-1	CASSQEWASENNEQFF	TGCGCCAGCAGCCAAGAATGGGCTAGCGAGAACAATGAGCAGTTCTTC
TRBJ2-6	NA	NA	TRBV19	CATSNGVLTF	TGTGCCACCTCAAACGGCGTCCTGACTTTC
TRBJ2-3	TRBD2	NA	TRBV4-2	CASSPSGFQGGTDTQYF	TGTGCCAGCAGCCCTTCCGGATTCCAGGGAGGGACAGATACGCAGTATTTT
TRBJ2-5	NA	NA	TRBV30	CAWSTGQIGETQYF	TGTGCCTGGAGTACCGGACAGATAGGAGAGACCCAGTACTTC
TRBJ1-1	TRBD1	NA	TRBV5-4	CASSPATGGTEAFF	TGTGCCAGCAGCCCAGCGACAGGGGGGACTGAAGCTTTCTTT
TRBJ2-1	TRBD2	NA	TRBV7-2	CASSFRAGGVLGNNEQFF	TGTGCCAGCAGCTTCCGGGCGGGGGGCGTTTTGGGGAACAATGAGCAGTTCTTC
TRBJ1-4	NA	NA	TRBV19	CASSMDSFNEKLFF	TGTGCCAGTAGTATGGACAGCTTTAATGAAAAACTGTTTTTT
TRBJ1-2	TRBD1	NA	TRBV5-1	CASSQQGEHGYTF	TGCGCCAGCAGCCAACAGGGGGAACATGGCTACACCTTC
TRBJ2-5	TRBD1	NA	TRBV11-3	CASSLSRGQGQETQYF	TGTGCCAGCAGCTTAAGTCGAGGACAGGGTCAAGAGACCCAGTACTTC
TRBJ2-3	TRBD1	NA	TRBV6-2/TRBV6-3	CASSYTPSTGGSRTDTQYF	TGTGCCAGCAGTTACACCCCCTCGACAGGGGGCTCTCGAACAGATACGCAGTATTTT
TRBJ2-3	NA	NA	TRBV5-1	CASSRGPTDTQYF	TGCGCCAGCAGCCGAGGGCCCACAGATACGCAGTATTTT
TRBJ1-5	NA	NA	TRBV27	CASSLAQGLAGNQPQHF	TGTGCCAGCAGTTTAGCACAGGGATTAGCTGGCAATCAGCCCCAGCATTTT
TRBJ1-2	TRBD1	NA	TRBV28	CASSPTRRTGAANYGYTF	TGTGCCAGCAGTCCCACCCGCCGGACAGGGGCAGCTAACTATGGCTACACCTTC
TRBJ1-2	NA	NA	TRBV7-2	CASSSGQSGDYGYTF	TGTGCCAGCAGCTCCGGACAGAGCGGAGACTATGGCTACACCTTC
TRBJ2-7	NA	NA	TRBV2	CASSSHGDYEQYF	TGTGCCAGCAGTTCCCACGGGGACTACGAGCAGTACTTC
TRBJ1-1	NA	NA	TRBV2	CASRRSEAFF	TGTGCCAGCAGGAGGTCTGAAGCTTTCTTT
TRBJ2-5	TRBD1	NA	TRBV24-1	CATGYRGRGGETQYF	TGTGCCACCGGATACAGGGGGCGCGGGGGAGAGACCCAGTACTTC
TRBJ2-7	TRBD1	NA	TRBV4-1	CASSLGTGEYEQYF	TGCGCCAGCAGCCTAGGGACAGGGGAGTACGAGCAGTACTTC
TRBJ2-6	TRBD2	NA	TRBV2	CASSEAMTSGSSGANVLTF	TGTGCCAGCAGTGAAGCGATGACTAGCGGGAGTTCTGGGGCCAACGTCCTGACTTTC
TRBJ2-7	TRBD1	NA	TRBV6-2/TRBV6-3	CASSGHPQGAHQPYEQYF	TGTGCCAGCAGTGGCCATCCACAGGGGGCCCACCAACCCTACGAGCAGTACTTC
TRBJ2-5	NA	once	TRBV18	CASSPPSQAETQYF	TGTGCCAGCTCACCACCGAGCCAAGCGGAGACCCAGTACTTC
TRBJ2-5	NA	NA	TRBV7-8	CASSWGPQRETQYF	TGTGCCAGCAGCTGGGGGCCGCAAAGAGAGACCCAGTACTTC
TRBJ2-2	TRBD1	NA	TRBV19	CASRRQGPNTGELFF	TGTGCCAGTAGGAGACAGGGTCCGAACACCGGGGAGCTGTTTTTT
TRBJ2-5	NA	NA	TRBV29-1	CSVERSRETQYF	TGCAGCGTTGAACGGTCCCGGGAGACCCAGTACTTC
TRBJ1-1	TRBD1	NA	TRBV6-5	CASNGQVNTEAFF	TGTGCCAGCAACGGACAGGTGAACACTGAAGCTTTCTTT
TRBJ2-2	NA	once	TRBV10-3	CAIKRGHGNTGELFF	TGTGCCATCAAGCGGGGACACGGAAACACCGGGGAGCTGTTTTTT
TRBJ2-6	NA	NA	TRBV19	CATARGGQLISGANVLTF	TGTGCCACAGCACGCGGAGGACAGCTAATCTCTGGGGCCAACGTCCTGACTTTC
TRBJ1-2	NA	NA	TRBV6-5	CAVVGVYGYTF	TGTGCCGTTGTAGGGGTCTACGGCTACACCTTC
TRBJ1-4	NA	NA	TRBV18	CASSPRQATNEKLFF	TGTGCCAGCTCACCCCGACAGGCAACTAATGAAAAACTGTTTTTT